Listed here are 32 T cell receptor beta chains from one sample, sequenced in a study of blood T cells in healthy people across ages. A second PCR of 7 to 11 cycles used a sample-barcoded 5' primer and a J-beta primer mix. TCRdb re-derived calls from the 5' RACE reads in MiXCR, one entry per CDR3 protein. Among roughly 1,100,000 distinct CDR3 sequences listed, around 27% were seen once. Separately, the same data were catalogued under a study of T cells of mothers and their children.

Sample: blood. Receptors were obtained from a girl between 2 and 10 years old in good health.

The chain is built from TRBV7-9 and TRBJ2-7; TRBD2 aligns across 8 bases. The CDR3 consists of 15 residues. The trim removed 5 bases at V and 0 bases at J, leaving 6 bases unmatched. Looked up from germline, CDR1 is SEHNR and CDR2 is FQNEAQ (reference sequence). This CDR3 is CASSLSGDLSYEQYF. The CDR3 DNA is TGTGCCAGCAGCCTTAGCGGGGACCTCTCCTACGAGCAGTACTTC.

This clonotype was seen a handful of times. This chain connects TRBV2 to TRBJ2-7, with TRBD1 matching over 10 bases. CDR3 length: 17 amino acids. J was trimmed by 2 bases and V by 4 bases; bases with no gene match: 11. Germline CDR1 SNHLY, CDR2 FYNNEI. The CDR3 spells CASSASKPGTGAYEQYF. In nucleotides, the CDR3 is TGTGCCAGCAGTGCCTCAAAGCCCGGGACAGGGGCCTACGAGCAGTACTTC.

This chain uses TRBV10-3 with TRBJ1-2; D gene unclear. This CDR3 region has 11 residues. Germline values: CDR1 ENHRY, CDR2 SYGVKD. Trimming cost V 11 bases and J 6 bases, with 13 bases left between them. CDR3 coding DNA: TGTGCCTCTCAAGAGGAGGATGGCTACACCTTC. Translated: CASQEEDGYTF.

J is TRBJ1-1 and V is TRBV4-3; TRBD1 is a possible D gene (5 bases). Trimming left V 0 bases short and J 1 base short, with 9 bases between. This CDR3 comprises 15 residues. CDR1 LGHNA and CDR2 YSLEER come from the germline V gene. The CDR3 DNA is TGCGCCAGCAGCCAAGATGCGGGGACGAACACTGAAGCTTTCTTT. Translation: CASSQDAGTNTEAFF.

This clonotype was seen at least ten times. The chain is built from TRBV29-1 and TRBJ2-6; no clear D gene. The CDR3 consists of 13 residues. The germline CDR1 and CDR2 sequences are SQVTM and ANQGSEA. The V end lost 6 bases, the J end lost 0 bases, and 6 bases lay between the germline ends. The CDR3 DNA follows: TGCAGCGTATGGTACTCTGGGGCCAACGTCCTGACTTTC. Its protein is CSVWYSGANVLTF.

Only a few counts were recorded for this clonotype. The chain carries TRBV28 and TRBJ1-4, with D uncertain. Germline assignment: CDR1 MDHEN and CDR2 SYDVKM. This CDR3 contains 16 residues. Trimming stripped 1 base from V and 0 bases from J, with 9 bases between. The CDR3 protein is CASSLYAAATNEKLFF. In DNA form, the CDR3 reads TGTGCCAGCAGTTTATACGCCGCAGCAACTAATGAAAAACTGTTTTTT. Combining the CDR3 with reference TRBV28 and TRBJ1-4 gives the whole variable domain DVKVTQSSRYLVKRTGEKVFLECVQDMDHENMFWYRQDPGLGLRLIYFSYDVKMKEKGDIPEGYSVSREKKERFSLILESASTNQTSMYLCASSLYAAATNEKLFFGSGTQLSVL.

The gene calls are TRBV12-3 or TRBV12-4 and TRBJ2-1; a possible D gene is TRBD2 (6 bases). V shed 3 bases and J shed 6 bases, with 12 bases lying between them. This CDR3 comprises 14 residues. The chain's CDR3 is CASSFGLASNEQFF. The CDR3 DNA reads as TGTGCCAGCAGTTTCGGGCTAGCGTCCAATGAGCAGTTCTTC.

V is TRBV13 and J is TRBJ2-7; D is possibly TRBD1 (7 bases). V was shortened by 4 bases and J by 3 bases, with 16 bases between the two germline ends. CDR1 and CDR2 (germline): PRHDT, FYEKMQ (reference sequence). This CDR3 has 15 amino acids. CDR3 loop: CASSSMTGTRYEQYF. The CDR3 coding sequence is TGTGCCAGCAGCTCGATGACAGGGACTCGCTACGAGCAGTACTTC.

This chain links TRBV20-1 with TRBJ1-5; weak D call: TRBD1 (6 bases). The CDR3 loop spans 13 amino acids. Between the trimmed V and J ends, which lost 4 bases and 2 bases, there was a span of 9 bases. The V gene's germline CDR1 is DFQATT and CDR2 SNEGSKA (reference sequence). This chain's CDR3 is CSATGGGNQPQHF. The CDR3 region has the DNA TGCAGTGCTACCGGGGGCGGCAATCAGCCCCAGCATTTT.

V and J are TRBV4-1 and TRBJ2-7; TRBD2 might be the D (6 bases). The CDR3 is 15 amino acids. The germline V and J ends were trimmed by 1 base and 0 bases, with 10 bases remaining between them. Germline V gene lookup returns CDR1 MGHRA and CDR2 YSYEKL. CDR3 nucleotide sequence: TGCGCCAGCAGCCAAGTCTTCGGGAGCTCCTACGAGCAGTACTTC. Residues: CASSQVFGSSYEQYF.

J is TRBJ2-1 and V is TRBV29-1; a weak D match, TRBD2 (6 bases). From germline, CDR1 is SQVTM and CDR2 ANQGSEA. V shed 3 bases and J shed 7 bases, with 19 bases lying between them. The CDR3 runs 15 residues. The CDR3 sequence: CSVDGWGDFMNEQFF. In DNA, the CDR3 is TGCAGCGTTGATGGTTGGGGGGACTTTATGAATGAGCAGTTCTTC.

The chain recombines TRBV7-8 with TRBJ1-4; 7 bases align to TRBD1. The CDR3 totals 14 residues. CDR1 and CDR2 (germline): SGHVS, FQNEAQ. With 4 bases clipped from V and 8 bases from J, the junction kept 7 bases outside the gene matches. The CDR3, as DNA: TGTGCCAGCAGCTGGGACAGCCAAGGGGAAAAACTGTTTTTT. It translates to CASSWDSQGEKLFF.

The rearrangement links TRBV20-1 to TRBJ2-7; D is unresolved. V was pared by 3 bases and J by 2 bases, with 11 bases between. The CDR3 sequence is 13 residues long. The germline V gene encodes CDR1 DFQATT and CDR2 SNEGSKA (reference sequence). In DNA form, the CDR3 reads TGCAGTGCTAGGATACTGGCTACCTACGAGCAGTACTTC. Amino acid sequence: CSARILATYEQYF.

This clonotype has a handful of counts. The rearrangement links TRBV25-1 to TRBJ2-5; D remains ambiguous. V gave up 6 bases and J gave up 5 bases, with 13 bases separating them. CDR1 is MGHDK and CDR2 is SYGVNS in the germline V gene. This CDR3 region has 13 residues. The CDR3 reads CASRQPFGETQYF. CDR3 nucleotide sequence: TGTGCCAGCAGGCAACCATTCGGGGAGACCCAGTACTTC.

This clonotype has a count of ten or more. V is TRBV5-1 and J is TRBJ2-5; D unresolved. Germline V lookup: CDR1 SGHRS, CDR2 YFSETQ. V was clipped by 0 bases and J by 5 bases, with 11 bases between them. The CDR3 runs 14 residues. The CDR3 coding sequence is TGCGCCAGCAGCTTGGGGACCAGAGTTGAGACCCAGTACTTC. This codes for CASSLGTRVETQYF. The complete variable domain, with remaining parts taken from reference TRBV5-1 and TRBJ2-5, reads KAGVTQTPRYLIKTRGQQVTLSCSPISGHRSVSWYQQTPGQGLQFLFEYFSETQRNKGNFPGRFSGRQFSNSRSEMNVSTLELGDSALYLCASSLGTRVETQYFGPGTRLLVL.

This chain links TRBV28 with TRBJ2-1, with a tentative D call TRBD2 (5 bases). V was clipped by 3 bases and J by 9 bases, with 21 bases between them. The CDR3 has 16 residues. Germline V gene lookup returns CDR1 MDHEN and CDR2 SYDVKM. CDR3 DNA: TGTGCCAGCAGTTTTCCTACTAATCCTATAGGGAGTGAGCAGTTCTTC. Translating gives CASSFPTNPIGSEQFF.

The chain couples TRBV11-2 to TRBJ1-2; 8 positions agree with TRBD1. There are 15 residues in the CDR3. V dropped 0 bases and J dropped 9; count of bases not matched to a gene: 9. Germline CDR1 reads SGHAT; CDR2 reads FQNNGV. The CDR3: CASSLERTGTLRYTF. The CDR3 region has the DNA TGTGCCAGCAGCTTAGAAAGGACAGGGACCCTTCGCTACACCTTC. Full variable domain (outside the CDR3, taken from reference TRBV11-2 and TRBJ1-2): EAGVAQSPRYKIIEKRQSVAFWCNPISGHATLYWYQQILGQGPKLLIQFQNNGVVDDSQLPKDRFSAERLKGVDSTLKIQPAKLEDSAVYLCASSLERTGTLRYTFGSGTRLTVV.

This clonotype was observed a single time. The rearrangement uses TRBV5-1 and TRBJ2-7; D unclear. The CDR3 spans 14 residues. CDR1 is SGHRS, CDR2 YFSETQ, per germline. V lost 0 bases and J lost 7, with 14 bases in between. CDR3: CASSLEGIYEEQYF. For the CDR3, the DNA is TGCGCCAGCAGCTTGGAGGGAATTTACGAAGAGCAGTACTTC.

The CDR3 spells CASLIRTEAFF. The CDR3 DNA reads as TGTGCCAGCTTAATCCGGACTGAAGCTTTCTTT. The chain employs TRBV7-9 and TRBJ1-1; unclear D gene. Trimming took off 8 bases at V and 5 bases at J, with 9 bases between the two ends. The CDR3 length is 11 residues. CDR1 SEHNR and CDR2 FQNEAQ come from the germline V gene (reference sequence).

This clonotype has a handful of counts. The chain couples TRBV7-2 to TRBJ2-7, with D possibly called TRBD1 or TRBD2 (5 bases each). Germline V CDR1 and CDR2: SGHTA, FQGNSA. Trimming shortened V by 5 bases and J by 3 bases, and 11 bases separated the two germline ends. CDR3 length equals 13 residues. The CDR3 reads CASSPRGRYEQYF. The CDR3 DNA sequence: TGTGCCAGCAGCCCACGGGGCCGCTACGAGCAGTACTTC.

Only a few counts were recorded for this clonotype. The V gene is TRBV24-1, the J gene TRBJ2-5; either TRBD1 or TRBD2 may supply D (6 bases each). The germline V and J ends were trimmed by 4 bases and 4 bases, with 18 bases remaining between them. This CDR3 has 16 amino acids. Per the germline V gene, CDR1 is KGHDR and CDR2 is SFDVKD. DNA for the CDR3: TGTGCCACCAGTGACCCCTTACGGGGGCTGGGAGAGACCCAGTACTTC. Protein sequence: CATSDPLRGLGETQYF.

This clonotype was detected a few times. The chain recombines TRBV6-1 with TRBJ1-1, with no clear D. There are 14 residues in the CDR3. V lost 2 bases and J lost 11, with 18 bases in between. The germline V gene has CDR1 MNHNS and CDR2 SASEGT. The CDR3 sequence is CASSEMGMGFAAFF. In nucleotides, the CDR3 is TGTGCCAGCAGTGAAATGGGAATGGGATTTGCGGCTTTCTTT.

V usage is TRBV6-5 and J usage is TRBJ2-3; TRBD2 might be the D (6 bases). Germline CDR1 is MNHEY and CDR2 is SVGAGI. CDR3 length equals 14 residues. The V end was cut by 6 bases, the J end by 4 bases, with 14 bases between. The CDR3: CASRPEGTADTQYF. In DNA form, the CDR3 reads TGTGCCAGCAGACCGGAGGGAACGGCAGATACGCAGTATTTT.

This clonotype was seen more than once but under ten times. The chain links TRBV24-1 to TRBJ1-2; the D is unclear. Looked up from germline, CDR1 is KGHDR and CDR2 is SFDVKD. The length of the CDR3 is 15 residues. The germline V and J ends were trimmed by 3 bases and 0 bases, with 10 bases remaining between them. The CDR3 nucleotides read TGTGCCACCAGTGATGCCCGCCTAGCTAACTATGGCTACACCTTC. Translation: CATSDARLANYGYTF.

This clonotype was observed a few times. The CDR3 region is CASSQDRAGRPQHF. CDR3 nucleotides: TGTGCCAGCAGCCAAGATAGGGCAGGAAGGCCCCAGCATTTT. The chain couples TRBV3-1 to TRBJ1-5; D remains unclear. The CDR3 contains 14 residues. The germline CDR1 and CDR2 sequences are LGHDT and YNNKEL (reference sequence). Trimming cost V 0 bases and J 9 bases, with 12 bases left between them. Drawing the rest from reference TRBV3-1 and TRBJ1-5, the complete variable domain is DTAVSQTPKYLVTQMGNDKSIKCEQNLGHDTMYWYKQDSKKFLKIMFSYNNKELIINETVPNRFSPKSPDKAHLNLHINSLELGDSAVYFCASSQDRAGRPQHFGDGTRLSIL.

About this clonotype: An end of the junction differs from the germline gene, which may be a read error. The chain joins TRBV15 to TRBJ1-4; D not resolved. Germline V lookup: CDR1 LNHNV, CDR2 YYDKDF (reference sequence). The CDR3 covers 14 residues. This chain's CDR3 is CATSREGGNEKLFF. Written as DNA, the CDR3 is TGTGCCACCAGCAGAGAAGGCGGGAATGAAAAGCTGTTTTTT. Filled out from reference TRBV15 and TRBJ1-4, the complete variable domain reads DAMVIQNPRYQVTQFGKPVTLSCSQTLNHNVMYWYQQKSSQAPKLLFHYYDKDFNNEADTPDNFQSRRPNTSFCFLDIRSPGLGDTAMYLCATSREGGNEKLFFGSGTQLSVL.

There are a few counts of this clonotype. V and J are TRBV5-1 and TRBJ1-1; D might be TRBD1 (5 bases). V was cut by 4 bases and J by 2 bases, with 18 bases left in between. The CDR3 contains 16 residues. Per the germline V gene, CDR1 is SGHRS and CDR2 is YFSETQ. The CDR3 DNA follows: TGCGCCAGCAGCGTGACAGTGATTGAGGGAAACACTGAAGCTTTCTTT. Translating gives CASSVTVIEGNTEAFF.

This clonotype occurred a few times. This sequence joins TRBV29-1 and TRBJ2-5; D perhaps matches TRBD1 (6 bases). The ends were cut back, 7 bases at V and 5 bases at J, with 17 bases in the middle. Germline CDR1 and CDR2: SQVTM and ANQGSEA. The CDR3 contains 13 residues. The CDR3 reads CSGAQGIGETQYF. The CDR3 DNA reads TGCAGCGGTGCACAGGGAATCGGGGAGACCCAGTACTTC.

This clonotype was observed a handful of times. The rearrangement uses TRBV29-1 and TRBJ1-3; D not certain. Germline CDR1 and CDR2: SQVTM and ANQGSEA. CDR3 length: 12 residues. The ends were cut back, 5 bases at V and 2 bases at J, with 7 bases in the middle. The CDR3: CSVRITGNTIYF. The CDR3 DNA reads TGCAGCGTTAGGATCACTGGAAACACCATATATTTT.

This chain uses TRBV20-1 with TRBJ2-5; TRBD2 might be the D (5 bases). The better agreement between TRBJ2-7 and the DNA end casts doubt on the J call. Germline values: CDR1 DFQATT, CDR2 SNEGSKA (reference sequence). This CDR3 contains 12 residues. CDR3 sequence reads: CSARLSGYEQYF. The CDR3 DNA reads as TGCAGTGCCCGCCTATCGGGGTACGAGCAGTACTTC.

In its sample, this clonotype was seen a few times. V usage is TRBV25-1 and J usage is TRBJ2-5; TRBD2 is a possible D gene (6 bases). The CDR3 has 13 amino acids. Germline loops: CDR1 MGHDK, CDR2 SYGVNS. V dropped 7 bases and J dropped 11 bases, with 20 bases sitting between them. In DNA, the CDR3 is TGTGCCAGCAAGGCCCCTATCGGTCGGGAGCAGTACTTC. As protein: CASKAPIGREQYF.

V and J are TRBV20-1 and TRBJ2-7, with 13 bases matching TRBD2. This CDR3 spans 13 amino acids. Germline V gene data show CDR1 as DFQATT and CDR2 as SNEGSKA (reference sequence). V gave up 7 bases and J gave up 5 bases; unmatched junction bases: 5. CDR3 bases: TGCAGTGGGACTAGCGGGAGTGTGGACGAGCAGTACTTC. Residues: CSGTSGSVDEQYF.